This entry describes one TCR beta chain. Its antigen is as yet unknown. The CDR3 loop spans 15 amino acids. CDR1 is LNHNV and CDR2 is YYDKDF in the germline V gene (reference sequence). After removal of 3 bases from V and 2 bases from J, the junction contained 2 bases not matched to a gene. These data are taken from a study of cytomegalovirus exposure and HLA in healthy donors. Overall study findings and caveats: Based on reports, TCR beta sequences accurately predicted HLA-A and HLA-B alleles for most subjects.

In the PCR, 60 Vbeta and 13 Jbeta primers were used. Libraries were prepared by immunoSEQ multiplex PCR; TCRdb keeps only in-frame clonotypes and omits some of them. Of about 93,000 clones in the sample, approximately 64% were seen once. The rearrangement joins TRBV15 to TRBJ2-7; 12 bases line up with TRBD2. The source is a boy between 10 and 17 years old in good health and CMV-seropositive. Sequences were obtained from PBMCs. This chain's CDR3 is CATSSTSGGPYEQYF. The CDR3 region has the DNA TGTGCCACCAGCAGTACTAGCGGGGGGCCCTACGAGCAGTACTTC.